By share of the sample, the clone carrying this T cell receptor beta chain is medium-sized. The antigen remains undetermined. MiXCR was run by TCRdb on the multiplex PCR reads, yielding one entry per CDR3 protein. The sample contains about 22,000 distinct CDR3 sequences, roughly 58% of which appear only once. These data belong to a study of breast tumors, draining lymph nodes, adjacent tissues. Study outcomes and limitations: Findings are consistent with lymph node origin and intratumoral expansion of most tumor T cells. Luminal-like breast cancer showed significantly higher tumor–nontumor repertoire similarity than basal-like.

The CDR3 is made up of 13 amino acids. V lost 5 bases and J lost 2, with 9 bases in between. Germline CDR1 SGHAT, CDR2 FQNNGV. The chain uses TRBV11-2 and TRBJ1-2; D is possibly TRBD1 (6 bases). This sequence was found in a female donor with breast cancer. Some clones in this sample may be carry-over from other donors' samples. Sequencing was done on a sample of breast tumor tissue. The CDR3 bases are TGTGCCAGCAGCCATGGACAGAACTATGGCTACACCTTC. Translated, it gives CASSHGQNYGYTF.